One sample yielded the 17 T cell receptor beta chains listed below, sequenced in a study of blood T cell repertoires in COVID-19. Using immunoSEQ multiplex PCR, the repertoire was profiled, and TCRdb retains in-frame clones only, with some absent. The sample shows some 250,000 clones, roughly 84% of them seen only once. The sample comprised peripheral blood. The source of these receptors is a man aged 55 to 70 with acute or convalescent COVID-19.

This clone was seen a handful of times. The chain joins TRBV6-5 to TRBJ2-3; TRBD1 matches 8 bases. Trimming removed 10 bases from V and 1 base from J; junction bases left unmatched: 4. Germline V CDR1 and CDR2: MNHEY, SVGAGI. The length of the CDR3 is 13 residues. CDR3: CATRGPGTDTQYF. The CDR3 nucleotides read TGTGCCACCAGGGGGCCGGGCACAGATACGCAGTATTTT.

The chain links TRBV11-2 to TRBJ1-2; no definite D call. This CDR3 is 15 amino acids long. Trimming removed 0 bases from V and 3 bases from J, with 11 bases in between. The germline gives CDR1 SGHAT, CDR2 FQNNGV. CDR3 loop: CASSLEGLIHYGYTF. DNA of the CDR3: TGTGCCAGCAGCTTAGAGGGCCTCATCCACTATGGCTACACCTTC.

This chain joins TRBV18 and TRBJ2-5; TRBD1 matches 7 bases. V dropped 3 bases and J dropped 0; count of bases not matched to a gene: 4. CDR3 size: 15 residues. Germline V gives CDR1 KGHSH, CDR2 LQKENI. CDR3 bases: TGTGCCAGCTCACCCGGACAGGCTCACCAAGAGACCCAGTACTTC. This sequence encodes CASSPGQAHQETQYF.

The chain has TRBV6-5 and TRBJ1-4; D might be TRBD1 (6 bases). The germline V and J ends were trimmed by 2 bases and 8 bases, with 12 bases remaining between them. The CDR3 is made up of 14 amino acids. Germline-derived CDR1 and CDR2 are MNHEY and SVGAGI. In DNA form, the CDR3 reads TGTGCCAGCAGTTACCAAGGGGGAAGGGAAAAACTGTTTTTT. Its translation is CASSYQGGREKLFF.

The rearrangement links TRBV28 to TRBJ2-3; 8 nucleotides match TRBD2. J was trimmed by 2 bases and V by 4 bases; bases with no gene match: 5. Germline V gives CDR1 MDHEN, CDR2 SYDVKM. This CDR3 is 15 amino acids long. Here the CDR3 reads CASSWSGRLTDTQYF. In nucleotides, the CDR3 is TGTGCCAGCAGTTGGAGCGGGAGACTCACAGATACGCAGTATTTT.

This clone was counted between two and nine times. The chain employs TRBV3-1 (or the pseudogene TRBV3-2) and TRBJ1-2; 9 bases fit TRBD1. The germline V gene has CDR1 LGHDT and CDR2 YNNKEL (reference sequence). V lost 5 bases and J lost 7; bases outside the gene matches: 5. The CDR3 runs to 13 residues. CDR3 in amino acids: CASSGLDRGGYTF. CDR3 sequence (DNA): TGTGCCAGCAGCGGGCTGGACAGGGGTGGCTACACCTTC.

The CDR3 region has the DNA TGTGCCAGCAGTTTCCTACGTACAGATCAGCCCCAGCATTTT. Amino acids: CASSFLRTDQPQHF. V gene TRBV28 combines with J gene TRBJ1-5, with no clear D. The CDR3 contains 14 residues. Germline V gene lookup returns CDR1 MDHEN and CDR2 SYDVKM. V gave up 3 bases and J gave up 5 bases, with 11 bases separating them.

V is TRBV7-8 and J is TRBJ2-1, with D perhaps TRBD2 (5 bases). V was cut by 0 bases and J by 3 bases, with 18 bases left in between. This CDR3 contains 18 residues. CDR1 and CDR2 (germline): SGHVS, FQNEAQ. DNA for the CDR3: TGTGCCAGCAGCTTAGCGCTAATGGAGGCGGCGCTCTACAATGAGCAGTTCTTC. Translating it yields CASSLALMEAALYNEQFF.

This chain uses TRBV6-5 with TRBJ1-1; perhaps TRBD1 as D (6 bases). The germline CDR1 and CDR2 sequences are MNHEY and SVGAGI. This CDR3 comprises 13 residues. Trimming pared 0 bases from V and 11 bases from J, leaving 13 bases between. The CDR3 DNA is TGTGCCAGCAGTTACTCGACGGGGGGCTGGGCTTTCTTT. As protein: CASSYSTGGWAFF.

This clone was recorded a few times. The chain recombines TRBV9 with TRBJ2-2; a weak D match, TRBD2 (6 bases). The V end lost 2 bases, the J end lost 6 bases, and 8 bases lay between the germline ends. The CDR3 is made up of 13 amino acids. The germline V gene encodes CDR1 SGDLS and CDR2 YYNGEE. CDR3 sequence: CASSVRDSGELFF. In nucleotides, the CDR3 is TGTGCCAGCAGCGTTCGGGACTCCGGGGAGCTGTTTTTT.

This clone was observed a single time. CDR3 nucleotide sequence: TGTGCCAGCAGCTTCAGGCAGGGGTCCTCTGGAAACACCATATATTTT. Residues: CASSFRQGSSGNTIYF. This chain uses TRBV7-8 with TRBJ1-3; a possible D gene is TRBD1 (6 bases). V lost 3 bases to trimming and J lost 0 bases, with 12 bases between them. Germline V gene lookup returns CDR1 SGHVS and CDR2 FQNEAQ. This CDR3 has 16 amino acids.

CDR3: CASSQGGRANTEAFF. In DNA, the CDR3 is TGTGCCAGCAGCCAAGGTGGCAGGGCAAACACTGAAGCTTTCTTT. This chain uses TRBV4-2 with TRBJ1-1; possible D gene TRBD1, 5 bases. The germline V gene has CDR1 LGHNA and CDR2 YNFKEQ. Trimming pared 1 base from V and 2 bases from J, leaving 11 bases between. The CDR3 is made up of 15 amino acids.

The V call is TRBV9, the J call TRBJ2-1; D call uncertain. Germline V lookup: CDR1 SGDLS, CDR2 YYNGEE. Between the trimmed V and J ends, which lost 4 bases and 9 bases, there was a span of 17 bases. The CDR3 sequence is 14 residues long. The CDR3 DNA reads as TGTGCCAGCAGCAGAATGAGTGGCACGGGTGAGCAGTTCTTC. Protein product: CASSRMSGTGEQFF.

This chain uses TRBV6-6 with TRBJ1-5; the D gene is possibly TRBD1 (6 bases). V was clipped by 10 bases and J by 0 bases, with 10 bases between them. The germline CDR1 and CDR2 sequences are MNHNY and SVGAGI (reference sequence). The CDR3 has 13 amino acids. For the CDR3, the DNA is TGTGCCATCCGGGACACTAGCAATCAGCCCCAGCATTTT. It translates to CAIRDTSNQPQHF.

The rearrangement joins TRBV2 to TRBJ2-7; D is possibly TRBD1 (5 bases). The CDR3 extends over 15 amino acids. V lost 5 bases to trimming and J lost 2 bases, with 16 bases between them. Germline-derived CDR1 and CDR2 are SNHLY and FYNNEI. CDR3 sequence: CASSPRIKGPYEQYF. The CDR3 nucleotides are TGTGCCAGCAGTCCAAGGATCAAGGGGCCCTACGAGCAGTACTTC.

The J gene is TRBJ1-5, the V gene TRBV5-5; D remains unclear. V was pared by 1 base and J by 5 bases, with 7 bases between. CDR3 length equals 13 residues. From germline, CDR1 is SGHKS and CDR2 YYEKEE (reference sequence). In nucleotides, the CDR3 is TGTGCCAGCAGCTTGTGGGGAGATCAGCCCCAGCATTTT. Residues: CASSLWGDQPQHF. Variable domain in full (rest from reference TRBV5-5 and TRBJ1-5): DAGVTQSPTHLIKTRGQQVTLRCSPISGHKSVSWYQQVLGQGPQFIFQYYEKEERGRGNFPDRFSARQFPNYSSELNVNALLLGDSALYLCASSLWGDQPQHFGDGTRLSIL.

The chain combines TRBV9 with TRBJ2-2, with D possibly matching TRBD2 (5 bases). Germline V gives CDR1 SGDLS, CDR2 YYNGEE. V shed 2 bases and J shed 4 bases, with 9 bases lying between them. The CDR3 contains 14 residues. This CDR3 is CASSVSAGTGELFF. The CDR3 DNA sequence: TGTGCCAGCAGCGTCAGCGCGGGCACCGGGGAGCTGTTTTTT.